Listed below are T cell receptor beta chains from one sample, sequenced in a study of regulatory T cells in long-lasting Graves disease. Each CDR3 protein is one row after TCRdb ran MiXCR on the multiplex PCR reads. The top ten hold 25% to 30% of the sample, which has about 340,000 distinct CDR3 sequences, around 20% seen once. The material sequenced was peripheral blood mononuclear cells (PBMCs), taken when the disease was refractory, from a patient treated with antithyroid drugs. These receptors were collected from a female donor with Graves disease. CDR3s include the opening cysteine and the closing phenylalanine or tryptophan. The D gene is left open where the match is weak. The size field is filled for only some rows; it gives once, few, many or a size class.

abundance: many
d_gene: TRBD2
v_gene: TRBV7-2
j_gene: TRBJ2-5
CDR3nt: TGTGCCAGCAGCTTAGCGTCCAGCGGGGGGGCAACGAGCGAGACCCAGTACTTC
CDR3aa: CASSLASSGGATSETQYF

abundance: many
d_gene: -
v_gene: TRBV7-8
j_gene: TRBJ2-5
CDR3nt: TGTGCCAGCAGCCCAGACAGGAGACAAGAGACCCAGTACTTC
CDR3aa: CASSPDRRQETQYF

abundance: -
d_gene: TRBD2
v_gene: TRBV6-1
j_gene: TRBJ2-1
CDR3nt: TGTGCCAGCGTTGGGATAGCGGGAGGGCAGTTCTTC
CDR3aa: CASVGIAGGQFF

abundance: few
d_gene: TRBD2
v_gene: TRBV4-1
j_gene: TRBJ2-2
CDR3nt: TGCGCCAGCAGCCATTGGCTAGCGGGAGTCTCCACCGGGGAGCTGTTTTTT
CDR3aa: CASSHWLAGVSTGELFF

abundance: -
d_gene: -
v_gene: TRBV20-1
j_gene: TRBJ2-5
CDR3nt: TGCAGTGCCCCCCGGGGAGAGACCCAGTACTTC
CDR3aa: CSAPRGETQYF

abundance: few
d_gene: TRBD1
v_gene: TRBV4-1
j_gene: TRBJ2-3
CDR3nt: TGCGCCAGCAGCCACCCGGGACAGAACACAGATACGCAGTATTTT
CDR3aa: CASSHPGQNTDTQYF

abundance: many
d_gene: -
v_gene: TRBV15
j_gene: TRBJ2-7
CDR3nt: TGTGCCACCAGCGCCGGACGGCTGAGCTCCTACGAGCAGTACTTC
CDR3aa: CATSAGRLSSYEQYF

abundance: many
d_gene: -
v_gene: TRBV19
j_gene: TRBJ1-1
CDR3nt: TGTGCCAGTAGTATGGGACGGTGGAACACTGAAGCTTTCTTT
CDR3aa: CASSMGRWNTEAFF

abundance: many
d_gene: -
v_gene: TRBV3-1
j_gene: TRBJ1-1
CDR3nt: TGTGCCAGCAGCCAAGAAGCAAGAGTCACAGGTATGAACACTGAAGCTTTCTTT
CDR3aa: CASSQEARVTGMNTEAFF

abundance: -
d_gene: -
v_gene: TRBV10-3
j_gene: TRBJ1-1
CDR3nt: TGTGCCATCAGTGGGAGGGAGGACACTGAAGCTTTCTTT
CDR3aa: CAISGREDTEAFF

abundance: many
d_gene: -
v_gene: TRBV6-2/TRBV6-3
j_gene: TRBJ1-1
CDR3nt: TGTGCCAGCTGTTCTGGGTGGACTGAAGCTTTCTTT
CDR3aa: CASCSGWTEAFF

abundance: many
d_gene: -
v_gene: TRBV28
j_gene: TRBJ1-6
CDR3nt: TGTGCCAGCAGAGGACAGTTTAATTCACCCCTCCACTTT
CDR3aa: CASRGQFNSPLHF

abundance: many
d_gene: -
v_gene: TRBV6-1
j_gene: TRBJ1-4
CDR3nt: TGTGCCAGCCAGGGGCTACCTAATGAAAAACTGTTTTTT
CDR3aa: CASQGLPNEKLFF

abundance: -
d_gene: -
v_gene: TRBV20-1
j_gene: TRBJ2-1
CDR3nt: TGCAGTGCTAGAGATCCCACCGACAATGAGCAGTTCTTC
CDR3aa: CSARDPTDNEQFF

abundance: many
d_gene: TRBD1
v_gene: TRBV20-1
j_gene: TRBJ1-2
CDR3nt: TGCAGTGCTCCCCAAACCGGATACAGGGGAGGCTACACCTTC
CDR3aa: CSAPQTGYRGGYTF

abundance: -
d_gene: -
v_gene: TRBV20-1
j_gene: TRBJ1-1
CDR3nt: TGCAGTGCATCTCCGGGACTCAGAGCTTTCTTT
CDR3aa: CSASPGLRAFF

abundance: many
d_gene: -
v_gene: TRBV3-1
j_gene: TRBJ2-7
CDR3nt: TGTGCCAGCAGCCAGGCAAGGTACGAGCAGTACTTC
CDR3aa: CASSQARYEQYF

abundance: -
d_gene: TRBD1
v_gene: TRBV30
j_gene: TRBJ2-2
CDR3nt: TGTGCCTGGAGGCGACAGGGGGCCGGGGAGCTGTTTTTT
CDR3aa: CAWRRQGAGELFF

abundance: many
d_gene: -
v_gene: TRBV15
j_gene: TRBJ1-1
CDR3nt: TGTGCCACCAGCAGAGAGGGTGGGGTGCTTCAGACTGAAGCTTTCTTT
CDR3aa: CATSREGGVLQTEAFF

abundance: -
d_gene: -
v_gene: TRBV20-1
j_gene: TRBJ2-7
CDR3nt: TGCAGTGCTAGAATTCGGGAGATGGTAGCCGAGCAGTACTTC
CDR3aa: CSARIREMVAEQYF

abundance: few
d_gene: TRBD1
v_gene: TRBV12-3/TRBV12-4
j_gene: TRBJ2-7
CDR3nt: TGTGCCAGCAAACGGGACAGGGCGTCGGGCGAGCAGTACTTC
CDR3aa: CASKRDRASGEQYF

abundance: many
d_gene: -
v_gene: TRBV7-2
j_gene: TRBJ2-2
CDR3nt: TGTGCCAGCAGCTTGGTAGCGACCAACACCGGGGAGCTGTTTTTT
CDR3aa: CASSLVATNTGELFF

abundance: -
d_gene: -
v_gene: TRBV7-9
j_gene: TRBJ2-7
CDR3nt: TGTGCCAGCAGCTTAGCGCGGGGGGACAGGCAACGCTACGAGCAGTACTTC
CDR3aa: CASSLARGDRQRYEQYF

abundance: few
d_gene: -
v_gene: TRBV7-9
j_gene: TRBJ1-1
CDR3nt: TGTGCCAGCAGCTTCCTTGGGGCGGTAGAAGCTTTCTTT
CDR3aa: CASSFLGAVEAFF

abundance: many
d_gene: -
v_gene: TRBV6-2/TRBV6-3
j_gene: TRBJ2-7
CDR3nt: TGTGCCAGCAGTTACTTGGGGGCGGACGAGCAGTACTTC
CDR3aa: CASSYLGADEQYF

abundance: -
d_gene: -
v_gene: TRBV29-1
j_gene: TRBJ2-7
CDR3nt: TGCAGCGTTGAAGTGGGGACTTTGAAGTCCTACGAGCAGTACTTC
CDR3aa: CSVEVGTLKSYEQYF

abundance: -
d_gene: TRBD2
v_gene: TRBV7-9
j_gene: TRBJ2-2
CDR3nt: TGTGCCAGCAGCCTCGGGACTAGCTCAACCGGGGAGCTGTTTTTT
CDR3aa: CASSLGTSSTGELFF

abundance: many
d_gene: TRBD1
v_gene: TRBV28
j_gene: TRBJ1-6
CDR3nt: TGTGCCAGCACTTCCGGGACAGGGGCTTCACCCCTCCACTTT
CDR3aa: CASTSGTGASPLHF

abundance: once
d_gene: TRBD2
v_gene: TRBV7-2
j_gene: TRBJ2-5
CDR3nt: TGTGCCAGCAGTTCTTTTCCGGGAGGCCAAGAGACCCAGTACTTC
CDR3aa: CASSSFPGGQETQYF

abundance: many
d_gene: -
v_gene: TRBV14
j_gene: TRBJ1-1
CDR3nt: TGTGCCAGCAGCCAGGGAACAGGCGTACACGAAGCTTTCTTT
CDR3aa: CASSQGTGVHEAFF

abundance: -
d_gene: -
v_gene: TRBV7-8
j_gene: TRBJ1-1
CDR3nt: TGTGCCAGCAGCCCTTATAGGAACACTGAAGCTTTCTTT
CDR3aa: CASSPYRNTEAFF

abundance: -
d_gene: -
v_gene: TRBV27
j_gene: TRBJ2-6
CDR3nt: TGTGCCAGCAGTCCAATCCAGGGGACTGGGGCCAACGTCCTGACTTTC
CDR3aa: CASSPIQGTGANVLTF

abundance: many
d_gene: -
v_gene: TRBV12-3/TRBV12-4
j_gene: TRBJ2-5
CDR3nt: TGTGCCAGCAGGGCGATGCCAGGGGTTACAGAGACCCAGTACTTC
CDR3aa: CASRAMPGVTETQYF

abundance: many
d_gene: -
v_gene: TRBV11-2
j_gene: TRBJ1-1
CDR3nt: TGTGCCAGCAGCCCAGTCAAGAACACTGAAGCTTTCTTT
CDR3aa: CASSPVKNTEAFF